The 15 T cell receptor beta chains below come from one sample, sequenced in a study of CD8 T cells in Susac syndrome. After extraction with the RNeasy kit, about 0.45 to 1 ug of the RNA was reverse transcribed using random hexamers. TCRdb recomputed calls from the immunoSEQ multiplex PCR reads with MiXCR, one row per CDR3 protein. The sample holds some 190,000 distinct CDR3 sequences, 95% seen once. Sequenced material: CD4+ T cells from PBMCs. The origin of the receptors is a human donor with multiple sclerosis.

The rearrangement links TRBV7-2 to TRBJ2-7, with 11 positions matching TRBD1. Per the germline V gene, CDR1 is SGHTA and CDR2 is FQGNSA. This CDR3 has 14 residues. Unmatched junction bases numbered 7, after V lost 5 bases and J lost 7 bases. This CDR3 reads CASSPRTGGREQYF. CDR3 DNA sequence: TGTGCCAGCAGCCCCAGGACAGGGGGCCGAGAGCAGTACTTC.

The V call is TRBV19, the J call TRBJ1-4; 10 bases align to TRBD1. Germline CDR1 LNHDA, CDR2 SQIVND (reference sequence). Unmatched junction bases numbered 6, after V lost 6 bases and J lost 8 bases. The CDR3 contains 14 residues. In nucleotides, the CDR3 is TGTGCCAGTAGCCGACAGGGGGCTCGGGAAAAACTGTTTTTT. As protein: CASSRQGAREKLFF.

CDR3 protein: CASSQGGDRGIEKLFF. The DNA for the CDR3 is TGCGCCAGCAGCCAAGGGGGTGACAGGGGAATCGAAAAACTGTTTTTT. The rearrangement uses TRBV4-3 and TRBJ1-4, with 8 bases lining up with TRBD1. The CDR3 is 16 amino acids. CDR1 and CDR2 from the germline V gene are LGHNA and YSLEER. Unmatched junction bases numbered 9, after V lost 1 base and J lost 8 bases.

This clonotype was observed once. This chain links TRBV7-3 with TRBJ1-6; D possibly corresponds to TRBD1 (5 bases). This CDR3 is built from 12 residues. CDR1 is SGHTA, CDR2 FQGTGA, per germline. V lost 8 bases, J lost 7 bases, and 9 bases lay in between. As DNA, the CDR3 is TGTGCCAGCGGGACGGGAAATTCACCCCTCCACTTT. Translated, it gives CASGTGNSPLHF. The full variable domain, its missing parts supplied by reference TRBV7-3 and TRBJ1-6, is GAGVSQTPSNKVTEKGKYVELRCDPISGHTALYWYRQSLGQGPEFLIYFQGTGAADDSGLPNDRFFAVRPEGSVSTLKIQRTERGDSAVYLCASGTGNSPLHFGNGTRLTVT.

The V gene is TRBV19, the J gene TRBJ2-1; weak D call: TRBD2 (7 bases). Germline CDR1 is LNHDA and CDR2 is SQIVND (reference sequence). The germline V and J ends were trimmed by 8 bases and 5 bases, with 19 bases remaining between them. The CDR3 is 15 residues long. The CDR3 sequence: CASGGGRDGNNEQFF. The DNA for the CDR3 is TGTGCCAGTGGCGGGGGCCGGGACGGAAACAATGAGCAGTTCTTC.

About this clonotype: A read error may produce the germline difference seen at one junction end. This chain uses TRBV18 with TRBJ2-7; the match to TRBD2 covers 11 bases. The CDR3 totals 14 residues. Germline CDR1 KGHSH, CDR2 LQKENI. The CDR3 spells CASSPSGGSYEQYF. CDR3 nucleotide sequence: TGCGCCAGCAGTCCTAGCGGGGGGTCCTACGAGCAGTACTTC.

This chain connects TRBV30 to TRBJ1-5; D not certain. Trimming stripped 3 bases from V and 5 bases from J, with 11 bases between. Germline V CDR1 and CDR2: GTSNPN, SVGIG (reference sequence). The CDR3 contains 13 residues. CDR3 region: CAWSTIGYQPQHF. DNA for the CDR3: TGTGCCTGGAGCACTATAGGTTATCAGCCCCAGCATTTT.

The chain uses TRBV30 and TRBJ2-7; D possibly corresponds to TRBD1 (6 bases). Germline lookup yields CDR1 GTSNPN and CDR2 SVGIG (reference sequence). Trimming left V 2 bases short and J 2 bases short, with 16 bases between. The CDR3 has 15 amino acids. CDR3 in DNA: TGTGCCTGGAGTTCGCCCGGGACATTCGCCTACGAGCAGTACTTC. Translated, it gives CAWSSPGTFAYEQYF. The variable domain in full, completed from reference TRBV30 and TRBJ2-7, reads SQTIHQWPATLVQPVGSPLSLECTVEGTSNPNLYWYRQAAGRGLQLLFYSVGIGQISSEVPQNLSASRPQDRQFILSSKKLLLSDSGFYLCAWSSPGTFAYEQYFGPGTRLTVT.

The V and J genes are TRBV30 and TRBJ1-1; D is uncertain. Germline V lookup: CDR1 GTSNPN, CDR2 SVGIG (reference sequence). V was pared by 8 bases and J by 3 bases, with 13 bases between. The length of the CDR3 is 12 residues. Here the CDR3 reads CAAERTYTEAFF. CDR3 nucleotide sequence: TGTGCCGCCGAGCGGACCTACACTGAAGCTTTCTTT.

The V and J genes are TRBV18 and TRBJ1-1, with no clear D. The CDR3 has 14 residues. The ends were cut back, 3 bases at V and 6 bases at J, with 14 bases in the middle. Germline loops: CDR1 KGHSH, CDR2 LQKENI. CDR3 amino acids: CASSPTTTDSEAFF. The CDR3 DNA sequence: TGTGCCAGCTCACCTACGACAACGGACTCTGAAGCTTTCTTT.

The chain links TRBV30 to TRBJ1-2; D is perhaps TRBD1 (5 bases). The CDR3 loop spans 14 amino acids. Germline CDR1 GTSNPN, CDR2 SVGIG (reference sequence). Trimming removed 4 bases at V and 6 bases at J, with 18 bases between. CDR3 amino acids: CAWTRQLSFHGYTF. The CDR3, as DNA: TGTGCCTGGACCCGACAGCTTAGCTTCCATGGCTACACCTTC.

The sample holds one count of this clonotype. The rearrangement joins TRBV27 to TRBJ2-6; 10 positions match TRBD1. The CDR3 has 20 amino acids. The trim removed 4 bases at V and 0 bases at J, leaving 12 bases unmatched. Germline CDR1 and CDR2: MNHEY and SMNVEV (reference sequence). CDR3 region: CASSSPPGQGSTSGANVLTF. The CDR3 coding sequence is TGTGCCAGCAGTTCCCCCCCGGGACAGGGGTCTACCTCTGGGGCCAACGTCCTGACTTTC.

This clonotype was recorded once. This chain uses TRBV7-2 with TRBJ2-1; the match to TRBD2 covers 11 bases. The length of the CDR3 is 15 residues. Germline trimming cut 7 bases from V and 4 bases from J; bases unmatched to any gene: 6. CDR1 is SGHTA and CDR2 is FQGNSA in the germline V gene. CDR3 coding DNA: TGTGCCAGCATCTCTGGGACTAGCGGTTACAATGAGCAGTTCTTC. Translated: CASISGTSGYNEQFF. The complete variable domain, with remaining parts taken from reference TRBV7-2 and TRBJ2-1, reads GAGVSQSPSNKVTEKGKDVELRCDPISGHTALYWYRQSLGQGLEFLIYFQGNSAPDKSGLPSDRFSAERTGGSVSTLTIQRTQQEDSAVYLCASISGTSGYNEQFFGPGTRLTVL.

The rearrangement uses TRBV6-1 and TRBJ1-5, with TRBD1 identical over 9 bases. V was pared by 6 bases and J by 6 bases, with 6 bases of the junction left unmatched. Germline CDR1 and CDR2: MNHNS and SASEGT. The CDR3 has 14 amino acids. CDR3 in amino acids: CASSTTGGFQPQHF. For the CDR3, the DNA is TGTGCCAGCAGCACCACAGGGGGCTTTCAGCCCCAGCATTTT.

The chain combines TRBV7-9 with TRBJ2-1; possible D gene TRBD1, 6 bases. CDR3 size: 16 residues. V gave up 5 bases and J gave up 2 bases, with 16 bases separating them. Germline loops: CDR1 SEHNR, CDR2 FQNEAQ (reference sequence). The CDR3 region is CASSLRTVPTYNEQFF. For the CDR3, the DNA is TGTGCCAGCAGCCTTCGGACAGTGCCGACCTACAATGAGCAGTTCTTC.